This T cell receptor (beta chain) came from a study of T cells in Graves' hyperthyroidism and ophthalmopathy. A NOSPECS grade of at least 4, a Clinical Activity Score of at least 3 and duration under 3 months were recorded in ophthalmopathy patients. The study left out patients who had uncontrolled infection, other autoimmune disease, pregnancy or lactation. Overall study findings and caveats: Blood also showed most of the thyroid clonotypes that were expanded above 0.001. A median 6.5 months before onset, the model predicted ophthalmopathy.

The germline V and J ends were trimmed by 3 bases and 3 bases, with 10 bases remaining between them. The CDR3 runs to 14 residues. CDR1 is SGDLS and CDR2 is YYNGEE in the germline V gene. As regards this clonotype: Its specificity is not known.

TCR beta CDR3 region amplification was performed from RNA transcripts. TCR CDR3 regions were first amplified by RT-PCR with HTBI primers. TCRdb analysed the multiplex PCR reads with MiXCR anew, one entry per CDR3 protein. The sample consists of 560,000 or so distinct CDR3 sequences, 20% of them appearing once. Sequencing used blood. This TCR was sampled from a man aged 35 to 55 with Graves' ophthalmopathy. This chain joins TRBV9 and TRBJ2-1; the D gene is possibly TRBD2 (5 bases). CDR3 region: CASSARTDYNEQFF. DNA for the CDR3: TGTGCCAGCAGCGCCAGGACTGACTACAATGAGCAGTTCTTC.